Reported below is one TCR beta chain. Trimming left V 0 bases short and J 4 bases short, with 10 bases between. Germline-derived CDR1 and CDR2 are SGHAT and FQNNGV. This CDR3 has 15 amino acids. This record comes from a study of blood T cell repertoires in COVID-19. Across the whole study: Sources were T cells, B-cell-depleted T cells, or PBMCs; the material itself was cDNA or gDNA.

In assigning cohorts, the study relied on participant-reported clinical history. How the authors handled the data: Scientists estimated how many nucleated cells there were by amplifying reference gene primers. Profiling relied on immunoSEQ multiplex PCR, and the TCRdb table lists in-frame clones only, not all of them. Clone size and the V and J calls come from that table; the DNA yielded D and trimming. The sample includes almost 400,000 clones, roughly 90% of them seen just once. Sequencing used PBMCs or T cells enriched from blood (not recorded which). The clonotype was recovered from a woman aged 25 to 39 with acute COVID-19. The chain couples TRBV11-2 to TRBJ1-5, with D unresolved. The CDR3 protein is CASSLDIGGNQPQHF. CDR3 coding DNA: TGTGCCAGCAGCTTAGATATAGGAGGGAATCAGCCCCAGCATTTT.